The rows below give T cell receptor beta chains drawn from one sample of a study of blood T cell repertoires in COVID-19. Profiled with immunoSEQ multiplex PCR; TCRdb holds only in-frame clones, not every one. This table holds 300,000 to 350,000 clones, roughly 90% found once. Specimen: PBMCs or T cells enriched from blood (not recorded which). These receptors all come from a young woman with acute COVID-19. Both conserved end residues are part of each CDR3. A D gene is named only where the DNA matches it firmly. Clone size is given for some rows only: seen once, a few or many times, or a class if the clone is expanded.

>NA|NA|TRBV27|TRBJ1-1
CASSSLGLPNTEAFF
TGTGCCAGCAGTTCTCTAGGCCTCCCTAACACTGAAGCTTTCTTT
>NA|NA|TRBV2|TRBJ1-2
CASSTPSDGGGYYGYTF
TGTGCCAGCAGCACCCCTTCGGACGGAGGAGGATACTATGGCTACACCTTC
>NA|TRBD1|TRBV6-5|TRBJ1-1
CASSRKGTGGTEAFF
TGTGCCAGCAGCCGAAAAGGGACAGGGGGCACTGAAGCTTTCTTT
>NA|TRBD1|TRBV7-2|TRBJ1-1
CASSLGTDRGEAFF
TGTGCCAGCAGCTTAGGCACGGACAGGGGTGAAGCTTTCTTT
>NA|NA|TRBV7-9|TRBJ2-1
CASSLLAGNSYNEQFF
TGTGCCAGCAGCTTATTGGCGGGAAACTCCTACAATGAGCAGTTCTTC
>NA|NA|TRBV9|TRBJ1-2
CASSVSSQASYGYTF
TGTGCCAGCAGCGTTTCGTCCCAGGCGTCCTATGGCTACACCTTC
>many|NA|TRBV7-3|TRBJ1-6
CATRGQTNSPLHF
TGTGCCACCCGAGGGCAGACCAATTCACCCCTCCACTTT
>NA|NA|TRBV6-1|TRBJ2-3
CASSDPRDTGTDTQYF
TGTGCCAGCAGTGACCCCCGGGACACCGGCACAGATACGCAGTATTTT
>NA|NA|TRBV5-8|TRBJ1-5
CASRTLSSDQPQHF
TGTGCCAGCAGGACATTATCTTCGGATCAGCCCCAGCATTTT
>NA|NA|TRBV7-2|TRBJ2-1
CASSLERRPSYNEQFF
TGTGCCAGCAGCTTAGAACGGAGGCCCTCCTACAATGAGCAGTTCTTC
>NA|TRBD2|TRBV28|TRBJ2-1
CASLPQREGIGYNEQFF
TGTGCCAGCTTGCCCCAGCGGGAGGGCATTGGGTACAATGAGCAGTTCTTC
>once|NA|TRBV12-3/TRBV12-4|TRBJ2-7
CASSLRGYEQYF
TGTGCCAGCAGTTTAAGGGGCTACGAGCAGTACTTC
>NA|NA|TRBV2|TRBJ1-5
CASSEARQSNQPQHF
TGTGCCAGCAGTGAAGCGAGGCAGAGCAATCAGCCCCAGCATTTT
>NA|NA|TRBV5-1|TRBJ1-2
CASSPNRVGDYGYTF
TGCGCCAGCAGCCCGAACAGGGTTGGGGACTATGGCTACACCTTC
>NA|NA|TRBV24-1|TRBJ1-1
CATRVKGGTNTEAFF
TGTGCCACCCGAGTTAAGGGGGGGACCAACACTGAAGCTTTCTTT
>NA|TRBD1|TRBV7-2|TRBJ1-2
CASSSPDRGNYGYTF
TGTGCCAGCAGCTCCCCGGACAGGGGTAACTATGGCTACACCTTC
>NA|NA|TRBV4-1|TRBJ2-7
CASSQEERAGGEQYF
TGCGCCAGCAGCCAAGAAGAACGTGCGGGCGGCGAGCAGTACTTC
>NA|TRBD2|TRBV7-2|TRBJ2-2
CASSSFRGGNTGELFF
TGTGCCAGCAGCTCATTTCGGGGGGGTAACACCGGGGAGCTGTTTTTT
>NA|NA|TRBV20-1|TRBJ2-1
CSAGGQIEQFF
TGCAGTGCTGGCGGACAGATAGAGCAGTTCTTC
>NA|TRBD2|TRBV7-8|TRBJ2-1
CASSLGQGLAGLGEQFF
TGTGCCAGCAGCTTAGGCCAAGGGCTAGCGGGATTGGGTGAGCAGTTCTTC
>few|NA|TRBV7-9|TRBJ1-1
CASSPREPQMGTEAFF
TGTGCCAGCAGCCCCCGGGAGCCGCAGATGGGGACTGAAGCTTTCTTT
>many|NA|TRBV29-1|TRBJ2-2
CSVTGPGGTGELFF
TGCAGCGTGACAGGACCCGGGGGGACCGGGGAGCTGTTTTTT
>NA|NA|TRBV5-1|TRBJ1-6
CASSLAAGAGINSPLHF
TGCGCCAGCAGCTTGGCCGCTGGGGCGGGAATTAATTCACCCCTCCACTTT
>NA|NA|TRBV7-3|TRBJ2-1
CASSFTQGLSYNEQFF
TGTGCCAGCAGCTTTACCCAGGGGTTATCCTACAATGAGCAGTTCTTC
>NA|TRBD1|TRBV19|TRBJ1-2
CASSPGTGGRYTF
TGTGCCAGTAGTCCCGGGACAGGGGGGCGCTACACCTTC
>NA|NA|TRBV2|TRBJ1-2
CASSEDKSVYGYTF
TGTGCCAGCAGTGAAGACAAGTCCGTCTATGGCTACACCTTC
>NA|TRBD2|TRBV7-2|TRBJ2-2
CASSHPSGSPPNTGELFF
TGTGCCAGCAGTCACCCAAGCGGGAGTCCTCCTAACACCGGGGAGCTGTTTTTT
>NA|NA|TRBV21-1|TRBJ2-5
CASSKFAGSRSQETQYF
TGTGCCAGCAGCAAATTCGCAGGTTCACGGTCCCAAGAGACCCAGTACTTC
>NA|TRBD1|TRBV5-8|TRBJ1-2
CASSGGQISYGYTF
TGTGCCAGCAGCGGGGGACAGATTTCCTATGGCTACACCTTC
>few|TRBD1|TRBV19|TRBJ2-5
CASRGSSGGTQYF
TGTGCCAGTAGAGGCTCCTCAGGGGGGACCCAGTACTTC
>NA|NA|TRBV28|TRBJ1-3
CASSRGLSGNTIYF
TGTGCCAGCAGCAGAGGCCTCTCTGGAAACACCATATATTTT
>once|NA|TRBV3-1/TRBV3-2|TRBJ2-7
CASSQPPTLSISYEQYF
TGTGCCAGCAGCCAGCCCCCTACTCTATCCATATCCTACGAGCAGTACTTC
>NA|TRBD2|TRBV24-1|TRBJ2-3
CATSDSGGDTQYF
TGTGCCACCAGTGATTCGGGGGGAGATACGCAGTATTTT
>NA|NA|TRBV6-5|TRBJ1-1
CASSYWDTGSREAFF
TGTGCCAGCAGTTACTGGGACACGGGTAGCAGGGAAGCTTTCTTT
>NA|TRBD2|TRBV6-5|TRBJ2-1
CASTLAGGGDEQFF
TGTGCCAGCACTTTAGCGGGAGGAGGCGATGAGCAGTTCTTC
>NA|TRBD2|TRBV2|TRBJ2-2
CASSVTSAGELFF
TGTGCCAGCAGTGTAACTAGCGCCGGGGAGCTGTTTTTT
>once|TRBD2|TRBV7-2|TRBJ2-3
CASSFSPSGGTDTQYF
TGTGCCAGCAGCTTTTCGCCTAGCGGGGGCACAGATACGCAGTATTTT
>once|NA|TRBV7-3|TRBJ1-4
CASSLNEGQGESILFF
TGTGCCAGCAGCTTAAATGAGGGACAAGGTGAGTCAATACTGTTTTTT
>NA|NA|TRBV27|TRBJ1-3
CASRLGPSSGNTIYF
TGTGCCAGCAGGTTAGGGCCCAGCTCTGGAAACACCATATATTTT
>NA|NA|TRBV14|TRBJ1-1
CASSPRVGGTGVTEAFF
TGTGCCAGCAGCCCCCGAGTGGGGGGGACCGGGGTAACTGAAGCTTTCTTT
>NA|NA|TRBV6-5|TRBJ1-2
CASSYQVGYGYTF
TGTGCCAGCAGTTACCAGGTTGGCTATGGCTACACCTTC
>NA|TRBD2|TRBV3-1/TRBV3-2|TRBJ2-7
CASSHQLAFSYEQYF
TGTGCCAGCAGCCACCAACTAGCGTTCTCCTACGAGCAGTACTTC
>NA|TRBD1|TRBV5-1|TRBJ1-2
CASSSGTGGLGYTF
TGCGCCAGCAGCTCCGGGACAGGGGGACTAGGCTACACCTTC
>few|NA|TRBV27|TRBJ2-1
CASSFVAGYNEQFF
TGTGCCAGCAGTTTTGTGGCGGGATACAATGAGCAGTTCTTC
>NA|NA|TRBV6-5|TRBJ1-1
CASTPGGEITEAFF
TGTGCCAGCACCCCGGGGGGGGAGATCACTGAAGCTTTCTTT
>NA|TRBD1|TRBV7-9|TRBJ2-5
CASSLRGGARLETQYF
TGTGCCAGCAGCTTAAGAGGGGGCGCAAGGTTAGAGACCCAGTACTTC
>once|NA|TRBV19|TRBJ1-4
CASGREIINEKLFF
TGTGCCAGTGGCCGGGAGATAATAAATGAAAAACTGTTTTTT
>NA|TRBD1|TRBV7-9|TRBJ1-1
CASKDRAGTEAFF
TGTGCCAGCAAGGACAGGGCGGGCACTGAAGCTTTCTTT
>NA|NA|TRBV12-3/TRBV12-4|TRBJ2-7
CASSMTGTGEQYF
TGTGCCAGCAGTATGACAGGAACGGGCGAGCAGTACTTC